Listed below are T cell receptor beta chains from one sample, sequenced in a study of T cell responses to AZD1222 COVID-19 vaccine. Libraries were prepared by immunoSEQ multiplex PCR; TCRdb keeps only in-frame clonotypes and omits some of them. The repertoire has 100,000 or so clones, 70% to 90% of them found once; the top ten carry 2.5% to 3%. Sequencing was performed on peripheral blood, taken on day 0 of AZD1222 vaccination. The receptor source for this set is an adult in good health. CDR3s leave out the opening cysteine and the closing phenylalanine or tryptophan.

J	V	CDR3
TRBJ1-2	TRBV19	ASSILGVNYGYT
TRBJ1-2	TRBV2	ASSEARDYGYT
TRBJ2-6	TRBV4-2	ASSQEGGAGANVLT
TRBJ1-1	TRBV7-8	ASSWMNTEAF
TRBJ2-5	TRBV12-5	ASGLGVTFQETQY
TRBJ1-2	TRBV6-5	ASARTVPSGYT
TRBJ2-2	TRBV9	ASSVTLAGGGNTGELF
TRBJ1-3	TRBV9	ASSARTGSGGNTIY
TRBJ2-2	TRBV4-1	ASSQDTGSANTGELF
TRBJ1-1	TRBV29-1	SAGGGPGIGAF
TRBJ2-7	TRBV9	ASSSSRGEQY
TRBJ2-1	TRBV13	ASSLILAGEDSYNEQF
TRBJ1-2	TRBV27	ASSSHRDGYGYT
TRBJ2-5	TRBV13	ASSPGLAVSTEETQY
TRBJ1-2	TRBV9	ASSVATGDGYGYT
TRBJ2-1	TRBV3-1/TRBV3-2	ASSQGRGRGQHNEQF
TRBJ1-4	TRBV5-1	ASSFQGGLEKLF
TRBJ1-1	TRBV30	AWIGKGATEAF
TRBJ2-3	TRBV19	ASRRETSGADTQY
TRBJ2-4	TRBV7-2	ASSLGKSSPIQY
TRBJ2-1	TRBV6-4	ASSTDSGYNEQF
TRBJ2-3	TRBV6-2/TRBV6-3	ASSPGLAGGRSIDTQY
TRBJ2-7	TRBV5-4	ASSRDGGSYEQY
TRBJ2-3	TRBV5-1	ATQGGAADTQY
TRBJ1-2	TRBV6-5	ASSYSTGARYGYT
TRBJ2-3	TRBV19	ASSPRAASTDTQY
TRBJ2-4	TRBV11-2	ASSLSGVAKNIQY
TRBJ1-4	TRBV2	ASSEAIRERANEKLF
TRBJ2-1	TRBV7-2	ASSLVGGAGGPGEQF
TRBJ1-2	TRBV7-2	ASSLNEGAGGYT
TRBJ2-1	TRBV6-4	ASSEAETSEQF
TRBJ1-3	TRBV18	ASSDRARLTSGNTIY
TRBJ1-5	TRBV5-4	ASSSGRGEPQH
TRBJ1-1	TRBV19	ASSARQGSPNTEAF
TRBJ1-1	TRBV3-1/TRBV3-2	ASSRGGSTEAF
TRBJ1-2	TRBV6-5	ASSYIKGLGYGYT